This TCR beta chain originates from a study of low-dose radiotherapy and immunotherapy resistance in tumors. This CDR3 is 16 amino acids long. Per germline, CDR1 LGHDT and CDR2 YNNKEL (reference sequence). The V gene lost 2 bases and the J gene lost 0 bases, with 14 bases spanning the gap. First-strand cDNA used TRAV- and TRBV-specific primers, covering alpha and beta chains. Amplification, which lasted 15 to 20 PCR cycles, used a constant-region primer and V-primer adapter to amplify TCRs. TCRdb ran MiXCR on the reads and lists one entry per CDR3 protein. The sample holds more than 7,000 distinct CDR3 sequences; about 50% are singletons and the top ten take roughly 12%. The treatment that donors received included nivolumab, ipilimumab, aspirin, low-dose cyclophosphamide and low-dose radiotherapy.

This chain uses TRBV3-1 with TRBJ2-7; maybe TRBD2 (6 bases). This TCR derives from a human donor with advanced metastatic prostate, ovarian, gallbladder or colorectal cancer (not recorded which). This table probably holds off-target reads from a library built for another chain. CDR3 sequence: CASSQRSPSASYEQYF. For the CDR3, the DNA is TGTGCCAGCAGCCAACGCTCCCCTAGCGCCTCCTACGAGCAGTACTTC.